One and the same sample provided the 24 T cell receptor beta chains below, sequenced in a study of T-cell reconstitution after alpha-beta-depleted transplantation in children. Study outcomes and limitations: At the one-year point after transplant, T-cell counts and TCRbeta diversity were found to come mostly from T cells that had been newly produced.

The antigens for these receptors are not known. Preparation of the TCRbeta library involved a method that used unique molecular identifiers. A single record per CDR3 protein comes from TCRdb applying MiXCR to the PCR reads. The data contain a few hundred thousand distinct CDR3 sequences, approximately 7.3% of them singletons. The sequenced sample was peripheral blood, obtained 360 days after TCRalphabeta/CD19-depleted stem cell transplant. The receptors originated from a female patient aged 2-15 years who had a stem cell transplant for Fanconi anemia, so the T cells may come from the graft donor.

Points on this clonotype: A much more abundant neighbour one base away suggests this may be a read error. This chain links TRBV12-3 or TRBV12-4 with TRBJ2-7; a possible D gene is TRBD1 (6 bases). The CDR3 loop spans 19 amino acids. In DNA, the CDR3 is TGTGCCATCAGTTTTGGGGGCAGGCCGCATTCTTTCGACTCCTACGAGCAGTACTTC. Its protein is CAISFGGRPHSFDSYEQYF.

This clonotype occurred many times. This chain connects TRBV28 to TRBJ2-1, with no clear D. The CDR3 extends over 12 amino acids. V gave up 4 bases and J gave up 12 bases, with 13 bases separating them. Germline V CDR1 and CDR2: MDHEN, SYDVKM. CDR3 residues: CASSYIGPWQFF. The CDR3 DNA reads TGTGCCAGCAGTTATATTGGACCTTGGCAGTTCTTC.

This clonotype was found many times. This chain links TRBV18 with TRBJ2-7; D is ambiguous. The V gene's germline CDR1 is KGHSH and CDR2 LQKENI. Trimming pared 2 bases from V and 0 bases from J, leaving 5 bases between. The CDR3 is 13 residues long. CDR3 in amino acids: CASSPASSYEQYF. CDR3 nucleotides: TGTGCCAGCTCACCAGCCAGCTCCTACGAGCAGTACTTC. Drawing the rest from reference TRBV18 and TRBJ2-7, the complete variable domain is NAGVMQNPRHLVRRRGQEARLRCSPMKGHSHVYWYRQLPEEGLKFMVYLQKENIIDESGMPKERFSAEFPKEGPSILRIQQVVRGDSAAYFCASSPASSYEQYFGPGTRLTVT.

In its sample, this clonotype was seen many times. V and J are TRBV9 and TRBJ2-1, with 13 bases aligning to TRBD2. Losses at the gene ends were 6 bases for V and 9 bases for J; bases not matched to a gene: 9. The CDR3 totals 15 residues. CDR1 is SGDLS and CDR2 is YYNGEE in the germline V gene. This chain's CDR3 is CASKPGLAGTAEQFF. CDR3 nucleotide sequence: TGTGCCAGCAAACCGGGACTAGCGGGGACGGCTGAGCAGTTCTTC.

At least ten counts were recorded for this clonotype. The V gene is TRBV5-1, the J gene TRBJ1-2; 7 bases align to TRBD1. This CDR3 region has 13 residues. The germline V gene has CDR1 SGHRS and CDR2 YFSETQ. V gave up 5 bases and J gave up 8 bases; unmatched junction bases: 9. The CDR3 spells CASSQRGLSGYTF. In DNA, the CDR3 is TGCGCCAGCAGTCAAAGGGGGCTGAGCGGCTACACCTTC.

A few counts support this clonotype. The V call is TRBV7-2, the J call TRBJ1-2; 10 positions match TRBD1. There are 17 residues in the CDR3. The ends lost 1 base at V and 3 bases at J; junction bases unmatched: 8. In germline, CDR1 is SGHTA, CDR2 FQGNSA. CDR3 DNA sequence: TGTGCCAGCAGCTTAGGATCGATGGGACAGGGGTACTATGGCTACACCTTC. The encoded protein is CASSLGSMGQGYYGYTF. Full variable domain (outside the CDR3, taken from reference TRBV7-2 and TRBJ1-2): GAGVSQSPSNKVTEKGKDVELRCDPISGHTALYWYRQSLGQGLEFLIYFQGNSAPDKSGLPSDRFSAERTGGSVSTLTIQRTQQEDSAVYLCASSLGSMGQGYYGYTFGSGTRLTVV.

This clonotype was picked up many times. The V gene is TRBV20-1, the J gene TRBJ1-2; D unresolved. V lost 1 base and J lost 6, with 12 bases in between. Germline V gene sequence: CDR1 DFQATT, CDR2 SNEGSKA (reference sequence). CDR3 length equals 13 residues. CDR3 nucleotide sequence: TGCAGTGCTAGAGGGGGAACGTTAGATGGCTACACCTTC. Its translation is CSARGGTLDGYTF.

A few counts support this clonotype. This chain links TRBV9 with TRBJ2-7, with TRBD2 matching 8 bases. In germline, CDR1 is SGDLS, CDR2 YYNGEE. Trimming at V came to 4 bases and at J to 5 bases, leaving 17 bases not matched to a gene. This CDR3 has 17 residues. The DNA for the CDR3 is TGTGCCAGCAGCAAAACCCCAGGGGCGGGAGGAATAGACGAGCAGTACTTC. The encoded protein is CASSKTPGAGGIDEQYF.

This clonotype was seen only a few times. The V and J genes are TRBV7-6 and TRBJ2-5; TRBD1 matches 8 bases. Germline CDR1 reads SGHVS; CDR2 reads FNYEAQ. Trimming at V came to 3 bases and at J to 3 bases, leaving 6 bases not matched to a gene. This CDR3 has 15 amino acids. The CDR3 DNA reads TGTGCCAGCAGCTTCGGACAGGGAGGTGAAGAGACCCAGTACTTC. Its translation is CASSFGQGGEETQYF.

Ten or more counts support this clonotype. The CDR3 loop is CASSLMGNTEAFF. CDR3 in DNA: TGCGCCAGCAGCTTAATGGGGAACACTGAAGCTTTCTTT. This chain joins TRBV5-1 and TRBJ1-1; D is ambiguous. CDR1 is SGHRS and CDR2 is YFSETQ in the germline V gene. V was clipped by 2 bases and J by 1 base, with 6 bases between them. The CDR3 runs to 13 residues.

At least ten counts were recorded for this clonotype. The chain couples TRBV29-1 to TRBJ1-2, with D maybe TRBD1 (5 bases). Trimming took 7 bases from V and 0 from J, leaving 15 bases between them. The germline CDR1 and CDR2 sequences are SQVTM and ANQGSEA. The CDR3 sequence is 14 residues long. The CDR3 nucleotides are TGCAGCGGCGCGTGGGGGTATCCTAACTATGGCTACACCTTC. It codes for CSGAWGYPNYGYTF. The full variable domain, rest sourced from reference TRBV29-1 and TRBJ1-2, is SAVISQKPSRDICQRGTSLTIQCQVDSQVTMMFWYRQQPGQSLTLIATANQGSEATYESGFVIDKFPISRPNLTFSTLTVSNMSPEDSSIYLCSGAWGYPNYGYTFGSGTRLTVV.

This clonotype was detected ten times or more. The V gene is TRBV28, the J gene TRBJ2-7; D not certain. V lost 4 bases to trimming and J lost 4 bases, with 14 bases between them. The CDR3 totals 14 residues. Germline V CDR1 and CDR2: MDHEN, SYDVKM. The CDR3 loop reads CASSYQHDLYEQYF. The CDR3 nucleotides are TGTGCCAGCAGTTATCAGCATGACCTTTACGAGCAGTACTTC.

The table lists this clonotype with many counts. This chain links TRBV16 with TRBJ2-7; D uncertain. This CDR3 is built from 13 residues. Trimming removed 0 bases from V and 3 bases from J, with 6 bases in between. CDR1 and CDR2 (germline): KGHSY, FQNENV. In DNA, the CDR3 is TGTGCCAGCAGCCAATCGTATTTCTACGAGCAGTACTTC. Translation: CASSQSYFYEQYF.

At least ten counts were recorded for this clonotype. The chain is built from TRBV10-2 and TRBJ1-3; TRBD1 agrees at 8 bases. CDR1 is WSHSY and CDR2 is SAAADI in the germline V gene. This CDR3 region has 15 residues. V was pared by 2 bases and J by 4 bases, with 4 bases of the junction left unmatched. CDR3 region: CASSEPRGRGNTIYF. DNA of the CDR3: TGCGCCAGCAGTGAGCCCAGGGGGCGAGGAAACACCATATATTTT.

This clonotype was found a few times. The gene calls are TRBV27 and TRBJ2-7; D is unclear. The CDR3 extends over 15 amino acids. Germline-derived CDR1 and CDR2 are MNHEY and SMNVEV (reference sequence). V was trimmed by 4 bases and J by 5 bases, leaving 18 bases between them. CDR3 amino acids: CASSWVKGAQDEQYF. The CDR3 DNA reads as TGTGCCAGCAGTTGGGTTAAGGGTGCTCAAGACGAGCAGTACTTC.

The chain combines TRBV19 with TRBJ2-3, with a tentative D call TRBD2 (5 bases). Per germline, CDR1 LNHDA and CDR2 SQIVND (reference sequence). Trimming removed 7 bases from V and 4 bases from J, with 18 bases in between. The CDR3 sequence is 15 residues long. The DNA of the CDR3 is TGTGCCAGTACTCACCTCTATAGCGCTTCAGATACGCAGTATTTT. This gives the protein CASTHLYSASDTQYF. Supplemented by reference TRBV19 and TRBJ2-3, the full variable domain reads DGGITQSPKYLFRKEGQNVTLSCEQNLNHDAMYWYRQDPGQGLRLIYYSQIVNDFQKGDIAEGYSVSREKKESFPLTVTSAQKNPTAFYLCASTHLYSASDTQYFGPGTRLTVL.

This chain uses TRBV4-1 with TRBJ2-1; no clear D. Germline lookup yields CDR1 MGHRA and CDR2 YSYEKL. V was shortened by 2 bases and J by 0 bases, with 8 bases between the two germline ends. This CDR3 has 15 residues. CDR3 bases: TGCGCCAGCAGCCAAAGTGGCCACTCCTACAATGAGCAGTTCTTC. Amino acids: CASSQSGHSYNEQFF.

The chain uses TRBV4-1 and TRBJ2-7; a weak D match, TRBD1 (5 bases). V was pared by 0 bases and J by 6 bases, with 12 bases between. Germline CDR1 and CDR2: MGHRA and YSYEKL. The length of the CDR3 is 14 residues. The CDR3, as DNA: TGCGCCAGCAGCCAAGACAGGGTTGAATTCGAGCAGTACTTC. Translation gives CASSQDRVEFEQYF.

This clonotype was detected many times. The rearrangement uses TRBV5-8 and TRBJ2-7; possibly TRBD1 for D (5 bases). Germline loops: CDR1 SGHTS, CDR2 YDEGEE. The CDR3 sequence is 13 residues long. Trimming cost V 0 bases and J 4 bases, with 8 bases left between them. The CDR3 DNA reads as TGTGCCAGCAGCTTGGGGACACCTTACGAGCAGTACTTC. This sequence encodes CASSLGTPYEQYF.

There are many counts of this clonotype. This sequence joins TRBV24-1 and TRBJ2-2; D uncertain. Trimming took 6 bases from V and 7 from J, leaving 20 bases between them. From germline, CDR1 is KGHDR and CDR2 SFDVKD. The CDR3 spans 16 residues. CDR3 in amino acids: CATSTYGASRRGELFF. The CDR3 DNA reads as TGTGCCACCAGTACTTACGGTGCCTCGCGGCGCGGGGAGCTGTTTTTT.

This clonotype has a count of ten or more. The V call is TRBV29-1, the J call TRBJ1-1; D not certain. Germline V lookup: CDR1 SQVTM, CDR2 ANQGSEA. The CDR3 has 10 residues. Deletions cut 5 bases from V and 7 bases from J, with 8 bases between. The CDR3: CSVSRNEAFF. The CDR3 DNA reads TGCAGCGTTAGTCGCAATGAAGCTTTCTTT.

The chain carries TRBV7-9 and TRBJ1-2, with a tentative D call TRBD1 (5 bases). The CDR3 has 15 residues. Germline V lookup: CDR1 SEHNR, CDR2 FQNEAQ (reference sequence). The V end was cut by 7 bases, the J end by 3 bases, with 18 bases between. CDR3 bases: TGTGCCAGCACCGTCGGAGCCGACAGATACTATGGCTACACCTTC. Its protein product is CASTVGADRYYGYTF.

This clonotype was recorded at least ten times. V and J are TRBV6-1 and TRBJ2-1; D possibly corresponds to TRBD2 (6 bases). Trimming removed 6 bases at V and 14 bases at J, with 20 bases between. This CDR3 is built from 13 residues. CDR1 and CDR2 (germline): MNHNS, SASEGT. CDR3 sequence (DNA): TGTGCCAGCAGGCTCTCTCGGGGGTTGGTCGAGTTCTTC. It translates to CASRLSRGLVEFF.

This clonotype came up many times. This chain links TRBV29-1 with TRBJ2-5, with D possibly matching TRBD2 (6 bases). V was pared by 4 bases and J by 2 bases, with 8 bases between. This CDR3 contains 12 residues. Germline V gene data show CDR1 as SQVTM and CDR2 as ANQGSEA. Here the CDR3 DNA reads TGCAGCGTTGGAAGCGGGCAAGAGACCCAGTACTTC. Protein sequence: CSVGSGQETQYF.